The rows below give T cell receptor beta chains drawn from one sample of a study of T cell repertoires in cytomegalovirus infection. TCRdb ran MiXCR on the reads and lists one entry per CDR3 protein. The table records 640,000 or so distinct CDR3 sequences, around a third of them present only once. These TCRs are of unknown antigen specificity. This specimen was cultured PBMCs, taken from culture after CMV antigen stimulation. The receptors stem from a human donor in good health (CMV status not recorded). Some clones in this sample may be carry-over from other donors' samples. CDR3s leave out the opening cysteine and the closing phenylalanine or tryptophan.

v_call cdr3_aa
TRBV28 ASRSDGEQF
TRBV5-4 ASSWGASGNEQF
TRBV4-1 ASSQLLRVPTYEQY
TRBV7-2 ASSLGSERETQY
TRBV7-9 ASSLSYMSSYNSPLH
TRBV7-9 ASSFFDQPQH
TRBV4-1 ASSAGGSQPQH
TRBV4-1 ASSQGRGTYEQY
TRBV7-6 ASSLSGSGVETQY
TRBV20-1 SARTGPKNIQY
TRBV7-6 ASSLEWGLSSGNTIY
TRBV5-5 ASSLAIGSPLH
TRBV7-9 ASSRDSRGYWSQETQY
TRBV4-1 ASSQDHNRGYLDSPLH
TRBV20-1 SARYTLQGVDEQY